This TCR beta chain was profiled in a study of blood T cell repertoires in COVID-19. Study-wide background: COVID-19 samples collected from the United States, Italy and Spain covered acute and convalescent phases. Sources were T cells, B-cell-depleted T cells, or PBMCs; the material itself was cDNA or gDNA.

Germline-derived CDR1 and CDR2 are SGDLS and YYNGEE. Between the trimmed V and J ends, which lost 0 bases and 5 bases, there was a span of 11 bases. The CDR3 is 15 amino acids. Original handling: Quantification of nucleated cells was approximated via reference gene primer amplification. Assay: immunoSEQ multiplex PCR; the TCRdb copy retains only in-frame clones and omits some. That table furnishes V, J and clone size, whereas the DNA furnished D and trimming. Of roughly 230,000 clones listed, nearly 85% are singletons. The chain carries TRBV9 and TRBJ2-2, with D perhaps TRBD2 (5 bases). The sequenced material came from peripheral blood. This TCR was sampled from a human donor in a cohort sampled during active COVID-19. CDR3 residues: CASSVGVSGTGELFF. The CDR3 DNA reads as TGTGCCAGCAGCGTAGGCGTCTCGGGGACCGGGGAGCTGTTTTTT.